This entry describes one T cell receptor beta chain. Its specificity is not known. This sample is drawn from a study of T cell responses to AZD1222 COVID-19 vaccine. Measured with immunoSEQ multiplex PCR; TCRdb has only the in-frame clones, and not every one. The profile shows approximately 84,000 clones, about four fifths of them singletons. V was shortened by 8 bases and J by 1 base, with 15 bases between the two germline ends. CDR1 and CDR2 from the germline V gene are MDHEN and SYDVKM. The CDR3 loop spans 15 amino acids. Study-level points and caveats: Donors were mostly white British, more females; clonal diversity possibly underestimated. Only 5 or 6 AZD1222 recipients were seropositive at baseline. Distributed over spike, vaccine-associated CD4 TCRs predominated at 160-218 and 743-854.

The chain employs TRBV28 and TRBJ2-1; D perhaps matches TRBD2 (7 bases). Sequenced here: peripheral blood, sampled 28 days after the second AZD1222 dose. The sequence was collected from an adult who received the AZD1222 COVID-19 vaccine. CDR3 sequence reads: CASANAGASYNEQFF. DNA of the CDR3: TGTGCCAGCGCTAATGCGGGGGCATCCTACAATGAGCAGTTCTTC.